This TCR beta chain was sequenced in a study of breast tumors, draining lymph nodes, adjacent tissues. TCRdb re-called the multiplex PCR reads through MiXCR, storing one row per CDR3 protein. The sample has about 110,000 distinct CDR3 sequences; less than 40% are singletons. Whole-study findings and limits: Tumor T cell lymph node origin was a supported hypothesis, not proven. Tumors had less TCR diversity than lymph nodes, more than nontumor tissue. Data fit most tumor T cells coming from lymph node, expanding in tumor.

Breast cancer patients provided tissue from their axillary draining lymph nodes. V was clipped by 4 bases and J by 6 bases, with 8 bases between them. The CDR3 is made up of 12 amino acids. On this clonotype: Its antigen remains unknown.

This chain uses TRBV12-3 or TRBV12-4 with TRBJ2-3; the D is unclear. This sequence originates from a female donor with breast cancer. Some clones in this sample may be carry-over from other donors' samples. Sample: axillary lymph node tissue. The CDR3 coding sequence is TGTGCCAGCAGTTCCCTTCCGGATACGCAGTATTTT. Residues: CASSSLPDTQYF.